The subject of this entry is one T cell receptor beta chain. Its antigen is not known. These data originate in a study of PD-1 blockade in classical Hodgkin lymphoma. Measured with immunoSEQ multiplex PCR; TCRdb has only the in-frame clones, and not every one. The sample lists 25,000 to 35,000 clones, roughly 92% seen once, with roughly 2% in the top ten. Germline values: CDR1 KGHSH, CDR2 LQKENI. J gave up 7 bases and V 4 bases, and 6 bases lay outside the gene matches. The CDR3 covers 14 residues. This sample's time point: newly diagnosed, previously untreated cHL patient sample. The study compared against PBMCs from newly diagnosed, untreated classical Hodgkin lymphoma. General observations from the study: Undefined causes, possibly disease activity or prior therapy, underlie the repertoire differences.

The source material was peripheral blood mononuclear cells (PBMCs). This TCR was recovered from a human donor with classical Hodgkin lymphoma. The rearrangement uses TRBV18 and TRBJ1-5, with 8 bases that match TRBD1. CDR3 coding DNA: TGTGCCAGCTCACGCGAGACAGGGGCACAGCCCCAGCATTTT. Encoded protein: CASSRETGAQPQHF.